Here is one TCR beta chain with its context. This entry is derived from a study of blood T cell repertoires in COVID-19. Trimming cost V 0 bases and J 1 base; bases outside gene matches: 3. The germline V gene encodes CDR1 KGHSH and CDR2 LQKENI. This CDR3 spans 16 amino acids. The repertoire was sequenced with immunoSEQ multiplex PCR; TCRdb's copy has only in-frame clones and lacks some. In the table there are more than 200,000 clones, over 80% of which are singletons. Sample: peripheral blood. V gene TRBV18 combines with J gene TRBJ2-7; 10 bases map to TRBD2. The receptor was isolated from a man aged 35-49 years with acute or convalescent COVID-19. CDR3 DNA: TGTGCCAGCTCACCACCGACTAGCGGGCCTTCCTACGAGCAGTACTTC. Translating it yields CASSPPTSGPSYEQYF.